This T cell receptor beta chain was captured in a study of neurological immune-mediated disorders. Study-wide results and limits: A possible signature appeared as one related-CDR3 cluster, in which phylogenetic grouping placed the repertoires of 18 of 34 multiple sclerosis patients.

Specified time point: longitudinal time-point 3. The unsorted libraries originated from 2 million PBMCs that had been stored at -80 C. Germline lookup yields CDR1 SGHTA and CDR2 FQGNSA. Trimming cost V 5 bases and J 2 bases; bases outside gene matches: 9. This CDR3 comprises 16 residues. This clonotype showed up many times. Antigen: not known. The cDNA was produced through 5'RACE with 10-nucleotide random UMIs. TCRdb re-called the 5' RACE reads with MiXCR, one entry per CDR3 protein. In the table there are approximately 89,000 distinct CDR3 sequences, 4.3% of which are singletons. The J gene is TRBJ2-5, the V gene TRBV7-2, with TRBD2 matching 9 bases. Sequencing input: PBMCs. The TCR was taken from a woman aged 55-69 years with multiple sclerosis. The chain's CDR3 is CASSPGTSRIQETQYF. CDR3 coding DNA: TGTGCCAGCAGCCCCGGGACTAGCAGAATACAAGAGACCCAGTACTTC.